This T cell receptor beta chain stems from a study of T-cell reconstitution after alpha-beta-depleted transplantation in children. The authors prepared the TCRbeta library with unique molecular identifiers. TCRdb independently ran MiXCR on the PCR reads; one entry per CDR3 protein. In the table there are about 200,000 distinct CDR3 sequences, 5.5% to 7% of which are singletons. The CDR3 totals 12 residues. Trimming took 7 bases from V and 1 from J, leaving 7 bases between them. Germline-derived CDR1 and CDR2 are SEHNR and FQNEAQ (reference sequence). The source was PBMCs, collected before TCRalphabeta/CD19-depleted stem cell transplant. The chain has TRBV7-9 and TRBJ2-5; the D gene is possibly TRBD2 (5 bases). The receptor was isolated from a boy aged 2 to 9 with acute lymphoblastic leukemia, due to receive a stem cell transplant. CDR3 protein: CASNEGQETQYF. The DNA of the CDR3 is TGTGCCAGCAACGAGGGCCAAGAGACCCAGTACTTC. Full variable domain (remainder filled in from reference TRBV7-9 and TRBJ2-5): DTGVSQNPRHKITKRGQNVTFRCDPISEHNRLYWYRQTLGQGPEFLTYFQNEAQLEKSRLLSDRFSAERPKGSFSTLEIQRTEQGDSAMYLCASNEGQETQYFGPGTRLLVL.